This TCR beta chain derives from a study of T cell repertoires in cytomegalovirus infection. Looking at the study overall: From public TCR beta signatures came an indication of both CMV infection and matching HLA type.

MiXCR, run by TCRdb on the reads, gives a single entry per CDR3 protein. The sample records roughly 760,000 distinct CDR3 sequences, 35% being singletons. Study-level results: In two of eight donors, the top clonotype was HLA-C-restricted CMV-specific. CMV carriers having the relevant HLA were flagged by cumulative public TCR beta family frequency.

Turning to this clonotype: Its matching antigen is unknown.

The CDR3 loop spans 12 amino acids. Looked up from germline, CDR1 is DFQATT and CDR2 is SNEGSKA (reference sequence). V gave up 3 bases and J gave up 0 bases, with 5 bases separating them. This TCR came from a human donor in good health (CMV status not recorded). Some clones in this sample may be carry-over from other donors' samples. The sequenced sample consisted of PBMCs. The chain recombines TRBV20-1 with TRBJ1-2; no reliable D call. The CDR3 DNA is TGCAGTGCTAGCAACGCTAACTATGGCTACACCTTC. Amino acids: CSASNANYGYTF.